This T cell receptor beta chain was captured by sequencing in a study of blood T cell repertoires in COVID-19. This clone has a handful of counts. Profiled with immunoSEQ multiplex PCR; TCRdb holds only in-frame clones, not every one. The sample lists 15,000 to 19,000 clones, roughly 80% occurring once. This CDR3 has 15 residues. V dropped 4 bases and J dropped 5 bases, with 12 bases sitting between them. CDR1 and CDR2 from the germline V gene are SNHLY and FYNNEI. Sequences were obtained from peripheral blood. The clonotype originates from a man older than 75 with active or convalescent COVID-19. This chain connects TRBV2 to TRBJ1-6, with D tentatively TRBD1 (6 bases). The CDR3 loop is CASSAYREDNSPLHF. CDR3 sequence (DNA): TGTGCCAGCAGTGCGTACAGGGAAGATAATTCACCCCTCCACTTT.